A selection of T cell receptor beta chains follows, all from one sample in a study of blood T cell repertoires in COVID-19. Clones were sequenced by immunoSEQ multiplex PCR, and TCRdb holds only the in-frame ones, with some missing. The table lists roughly 30,000 clones, 89% of them singletons. Sequences were obtained from peripheral blood. These receptors all come from a human donor with acute or convalescent COVID-19. The donor label of this sample is uncertain. Both conserved end residues are part of each CDR3. The order of the fields is clone size, J gene, V gene, D gene, CDR3 DNA, CDR3 protein. The D gene is left open where the match is weak. Rows give clone size only sometimes, using once, few, many, or a class for an expanded clone.

abundance: .; j_gene: TRBJ1-1; v_gene: TRBV30; d_gene: TRBD1; CDR3nt: TGTGCCTGGAGCCACCAGACAGGGAAAAAAATGGGAACTGAAGCTTTCTTT; CDR3aa: CAWSHQTGKKMGTEAFF
abundance: .; j_gene: TRBJ2-7; v_gene: TRBV4-1; d_gene: TRBD2; CDR3nt: TGCGCCAGCAGCCAAGTCTCGTCTAGCGGGAGAAGATCGTACGAGCAGTACTTC; CDR3aa: CASSQVSSSGRRSYEQYF
abundance: .; j_gene: TRBJ1-2; v_gene: TRBV9; d_gene: TRBD1; CDR3nt: TGTGCCAGCAGCACACCACAGGGGGCGAATGGCTACACCTTC; CDR3aa: CASSTPQGANGYTF
abundance: .; j_gene: TRBJ2-3; v_gene: TRBV10-2; d_gene: TRBD2; CDR3nt: TGCGCCTCGCGGGCTAGCGGGGAAGATACGCAGTATTTT; CDR3aa: CASRASGEDTQYF
abundance: .; j_gene: TRBJ1-2; v_gene: TRBV9; d_gene: TRBD1; CDR3nt: TGTGCCAGCAGCGAAACCGGGACAGGGTTTAACTATGGCTACACCTTC; CDR3aa: CASSETGTGFNYGYTF
abundance: .; j_gene: TRBJ1-2; v_gene: TRBV6-4; d_gene: TRBD1; CDR3nt: TGTGCCAGCAGTGACTGGACAGGGACAGGCTACACCTTC; CDR3aa: CASSDWTGTGYTF
abundance: .; j_gene: TRBJ1-2; v_gene: TRBV4-3; d_gene: .; CDR3nt: TGCGCCAGCAGCCAAGAAGCAGGGTATGGCTACACCTTC; CDR3aa: CASSQEAGYGYTF
abundance: .; j_gene: TRBJ2-3; v_gene: TRBV6-6; d_gene: TRBD2; CDR3nt: TGTGCCAGCAGCCGACGGGGGGATGCCGCGGTCACGGGCACAGATACGCAGTATTTT; CDR3aa: CASSRRGDAAVTGTDTQYF
abundance: few; j_gene: TRBJ1-6; v_gene: TRBV7-9; d_gene: TRBD1; CDR3nt: TGTGCCAGCAGCCACCAGGGACAGGGGGGTTCACCCCTCCACTTT; CDR3aa: CASSHQGQGGSPLHF
abundance: .; j_gene: TRBJ1-1; v_gene: TRBV19; d_gene: .; CDR3nt: TGTGCCACCTTGCGGGGGGGGAACATGAACACTGAAGCTTTCTTT; CDR3aa: CATLRGGNMNTEAFF
abundance: .; j_gene: TRBJ2-7; v_gene: TRBV19; d_gene: TRBD1; CDR3nt: TGTGCCAGTAGTACCCGCAGACAGGGTGGGTATGGCGAGCAGTACTTC; CDR3aa: CASSTRRQGGYGEQYF
abundance: .; j_gene: TRBJ2-1; v_gene: TRBV28; d_gene: TRBD2; CDR3nt: TGTGCCAGCAGGGGACTAGCGGGGTATTCCGATATCCCTAATGAGCAGTTCTTC; CDR3aa: CASRGLAGYSDIPNEQFF
abundance: .; j_gene: TRBJ2-1; v_gene: TRBV4-3; d_gene: TRBD2; CDR3nt: TGCGCCAGCAGCCAACAACTAGCGGGGGCAAATGAGCAGTTCTTC; CDR3aa: CASSQQLAGANEQFF
abundance: .; j_gene: TRBJ2-1; v_gene: TRBV7-2; d_gene: TRBD2; CDR3nt: TGTGCCAGCAGCTTAGGGCTAGCGGGGGGGAATGAGCAGTTCTTC; CDR3aa: CASSLGLAGGNEQFF
abundance: .; j_gene: TRBJ2-2; v_gene: TRBV24-1; d_gene: .; CDR3nt: TGTGCCACCAGTGTTACAGGCACCGGGGAGCTGTTTTTT; CDR3aa: CATSVTGTGELFF
abundance: .; j_gene: TRBJ2-2; v_gene: TRBV30; d_gene: TRBD1; CDR3nt: TGTGCCTGGAGAGTAAGGGCAGGGGGCGTTACCGGGGAGCTGTTTTTT; CDR3aa: CAWRVRAGGVTGELFF
abundance: .; j_gene: TRBJ2-7; v_gene: TRBV3-1/TRBV3-2; d_gene: .; CDR3nt: TGTGCCAGCAGCCAAGATATCAGAGTAGCGGTCGAGCAGTACTTC; CDR3aa: CASSQDIRVAVEQYF
abundance: .; j_gene: TRBJ2-7; v_gene: TRBV7-2; d_gene: TRBD1; CDR3nt: TGTGCCAGCAGCCCGGACAGGGTTTCTATCGACGAGCAGTACTTC; CDR3aa: CASSPDRVSIDEQYF
abundance: .; j_gene: TRBJ2-5; v_gene: TRBV7-2; d_gene: TRBD1; CDR3nt: TGTGCCAGCAGCTCCAATCCGGGACAGGGTCAAGAGACCCAGTACTTC; CDR3aa: CASSSNPGQGQETQYF
abundance: .; j_gene: TRBJ2-1; v_gene: TRBV18; d_gene: TRBD2; CDR3nt: TGTGCCAGCTCACCAAACCTAATTACCGGGACTAGCGGCTCCTACAATGAGCAGTTCTTC; CDR3aa: CASSPNLITGTSGSYNEQFF
abundance: few; j_gene: TRBJ1-2; v_gene: TRBV6-5; d_gene: TRBD1; CDR3nt: TGTGCCAGCAGCGACCTGGGACAGCCAAACTATGGCTACACCTTC; CDR3aa: CASSDLGQPNYGYTF
abundance: .; j_gene: TRBJ1-1; v_gene: TRBV11-2; d_gene: .; CDR3nt: TGTGCCAGCAGCTTAGTGGCGCAGGGGATGAGTGAAGCTTTCTTT; CDR3aa: CASSLVAQGMSEAFF
abundance: .; j_gene: TRBJ1-5; v_gene: TRBV7-8; d_gene: TRBD1; CDR3nt: TGTGCCAGCAGAATCTCGGGACAGGGGACGGTTCAGCCCCAGCATTTT; CDR3aa: CASRISGQGTVQPQHF
abundance: .; j_gene: TRBJ1-2; v_gene: TRBV19; d_gene: TRBD1; CDR3nt: TGTGCCAGTAGTGACTCCGGGACAGGGGCTTATGGCTACACCTTC; CDR3aa: CASSDSGTGAYGYTF
abundance: .; j_gene: TRBJ2-3; v_gene: TRBV19; d_gene: TRBD1; CDR3nt: TGTGCCAGTAGCGGACAGGAAAATACACTTAACACAGATACGCAGTATTTT; CDR3aa: CASSGQENTLNTDTQYF
abundance: .; j_gene: TRBJ1-5; v_gene: TRBV7-8; d_gene: .; CDR3nt: TGTGCCAGCAGCTTAGTCAGGGATGGCAATCAGCCCCAGCATTTT; CDR3aa: CASSLVRDGNQPQHF
abundance: .; j_gene: TRBJ2-7; v_gene: TRBV27; d_gene: .; CDR3nt: TGTGCCAGCAGTTTAAGGGGAACCGGGACATTTACCTACGAGCAGTACTTC; CDR3aa: CASSLRGTGTFTYEQYF
abundance: .; j_gene: TRBJ2-2; v_gene: TRBV9; d_gene: .; CDR3nt: TGTGCCAGCAGCGCCCCGTCGGCGGGGAAGTTGGGGGAGCTGTTTTTT; CDR3aa: CASSAPSAGKLGELFF
abundance: .; j_gene: TRBJ1-4; v_gene: TRBV2; d_gene: .; CDR3nt: TGTGCCAGCAGTGGAAATCAGGGGACTAATGAAAAACTGTTTTTT; CDR3aa: CASSGNQGTNEKLFF
abundance: .; j_gene: TRBJ2-7; v_gene: TRBV6-6; d_gene: TRBD1; CDR3nt: TGTGCCAGCAGTTACCCAGGGACAGGCAGGTCCTACGAGCAGTACTTC; CDR3aa: CASSYPGTGRSYEQYF
abundance: once; j_gene: TRBJ1-4; v_gene: TRBV19; d_gene: .; CDR3nt: TGTGCCAGTAGTATTTACGGTACTAATGAAAAACTGTTTTTT; CDR3aa: CASSIYGTNEKLFF
abundance: .; j_gene: TRBJ2-3; v_gene: TRBV7-2; d_gene: .; CDR3nt: TGTGCCAGCAGCTTAGGCGAGGCAGATACGCAGTATTTT; CDR3aa: CASSLGEADTQYF
abundance: once; j_gene: TRBJ1-2; v_gene: TRBV27; d_gene: TRBD1; CDR3nt: TGTGCCAGCAGTTTAGAGGGACAGGGGAGGGACTACACCTTC; CDR3aa: CASSLEGQGRDYTF
abundance: .; j_gene: TRBJ1-3; v_gene: TRBV6-5; d_gene: .; CDR3nt: TGTGCCAGCAGTCCCGACACAGGAAACACCATATATTTT; CDR3aa: CASSPDTGNTIYF
abundance: few; j_gene: TRBJ1-2; v_gene: TRBV19; d_gene: TRBD1; CDR3nt: TGTGCCAGTATGAGTAAGGCAGGGGGAATTGATGGCTACACCTTC; CDR3aa: CASMSKAGGIDGYTF
abundance: .; j_gene: TRBJ2-2; v_gene: TRBV29-1; d_gene: TRBD2; CDR3nt: TGCAGCGTTGGTATCGGGGGGGACACCGGGGAGCTGTTTTTT; CDR3aa: CSVGIGGDTGELFF
abundance: few; j_gene: TRBJ1-3; v_gene: TRBV2; d_gene: .; CDR3nt: TGTGCCAGCAGTGAAGGGTTGAGGATCTCTGGAAACACCATATATTTT; CDR3aa: CASSEGLRISGNTIYF
abundance: .; j_gene: TRBJ2-3; v_gene: TRBV4-1; d_gene: .; CDR3nt: TGCGCCAGCAGCACCCGGGCGGGCGGCACAGATACGCAGTATTTT; CDR3aa: CASSTRAGGTDTQYF
abundance: few; j_gene: TRBJ2-5; v_gene: TRBV9; d_gene: TRBD2; CDR3nt: TGTGCCAGCAGTGAGACTAGCGGCGCTTGGGAGACCCAGTACTTC; CDR3aa: CASSETSGAWETQYF
abundance: .; j_gene: TRBJ2-7; v_gene: TRBV5-6; d_gene: .; CDR3nt: TGTGCCAGCAGCTTGGGCGGTAGGATCTACGAGCAGTACTTC; CDR3aa: CASSLGGRIYEQYF
abundance: .; j_gene: TRBJ1-1; v_gene: TRBV19; d_gene: TRBD1; CDR3nt: TGTGCCAGTAGCCCCGGACAGGGGGCATACAGCACTGAAGCTTTCTTT; CDR3aa: CASSPGQGAYSTEAFF
abundance: .; j_gene: TRBJ2-7; v_gene: TRBV6-5; d_gene: TRBD1; CDR3nt: TGTGCCAGCAGTTCCGGGACAGGGTCCGACGAGCAGTACTTC; CDR3aa: CASSSGTGSDEQYF
abundance: .; j_gene: TRBJ1-2; v_gene: TRBV6-6; d_gene: TRBD1; CDR3nt: TGTGCCAGCAGTTACTCCCGGGACAGGGTCGGCTACACCTTC; CDR3aa: CASSYSRDRVGYTF
abundance: once; j_gene: TRBJ2-7; v_gene: TRBV27; d_gene: TRBD1; CDR3nt: TGTGCCAGCGGGAGACAGGGTCTCCTAGAGCAGTACTTC; CDR3aa: CASGRQGLLEQYF
abundance: .; j_gene: TRBJ2-1; v_gene: TRBV4-2; d_gene: TRBD2; CDR3nt: TGTGCCAGCAGCCCAATAGCGGGGGGGGAGAGGAATGAGCAGTTCTTC; CDR3aa: CASSPIAGGERNEQFF
abundance: .; j_gene: TRBJ2-5; v_gene: TRBV15; d_gene: .; CDR3nt: TGTGCCACCAGCAGAGTCATCGGGGTACAAGAGACCCAGTACTTC; CDR3aa: CATSRVIGVQETQYF
abundance: .; j_gene: TRBJ2-6; v_gene: TRBV18; d_gene: TRBD1; CDR3nt: TGTGCCAGCTCACCTGTGGGCACAGGGGCGAACTCTGGGGCCAACGTCCTGACTTTC; CDR3aa: CASSPVGTGANSGANVLTF
abundance: .; j_gene: TRBJ2-2; v_gene: TRBV11-3; d_gene: .; CDR3nt: TGTGCCAGCAGCACCACCCTAGGAGGTGGAAACGGGGAGCTGTTTTTT; CDR3aa: CASSTTLGGGNGELFF